These 27 T cell receptor beta chains originate from one sample sequenced in a study of T cell repertoires in cytomegalovirus infection. TCRdb recomputed calls from the reads with MiXCR, one row per CDR3 protein. This table holds about a million distinct CDR3 sequences, around 32% found once. Their specific antigens are unknown. The sequences come from cultured CD8+ T cells from PBMCs, collected from culture after CMV antigen stimulation. These receptors were collected from a human donor in good health (CMV status not recorded). Some clones in this sample may be carry-over from other donors' samples.

Concerning this clonotype: One end of the junction does not line up with germline, which may come from a read error. This rearrangement joins TRBV14 to TRBJ1-2, with D hard to call. The CDR3 runs 16 residues. CDR1 and CDR2 from the germline V gene are SGHDN and FVKESK. The CDR3 nucleotides read TGTGCCAGCAGCCAAGAGACCGACCCGGTACACTATGTCTACACCTTC. Protein product: CASSQETDPVHYVYTF.

The J gene is TRBJ2-2, the V gene TRBV7-6, with D possibly being TRBD2 (7 bases). Looked up from germline, CDR1 is SGHVS and CDR2 is FNYEAQ. The CDR3 consists of 15 residues. The V gene lost 5 bases and the J gene lost 5 bases, with 15 bases spanning the gap. CDR3 protein: CASSPLGGLTGELFF. The CDR3 DNA is TGTGCCAGCAGCCCCCTGGGGGGGCTAACCGGGGAGCTGTTTTTT.

This clonotype has just a few counts. The chain couples TRBV7-3 to TRBJ2-5; 8 bases fit TRBD1. V dropped 5 bases and J dropped 4; count of bases not matched to a gene: 18. The CDR3 runs 18 residues. The germline V gene encodes CDR1 SGHTA and CDR2 FQGTGA. The CDR3 DNA reads TGTGCCAGCAGCCGACTTCAGGACAGGGAAATTTGTCGAGAGACCCAGTACTTC. Translation: CASSRLQDREICRETQYF.

The rearrangement uses TRBV6-5 and TRBJ2-1; tentatively, D is TRBD1 (6 bases). CDR1 is MNHEY, CDR2 SVGAGI, per germline. CDR3 size: 15 residues. Trimming shortened V by 1 base and J by 2 bases, and 9 bases separated the two germline ends. The CDR3 protein is CASSYFDRTYNEQFF. CDR3 in DNA: TGTGCCAGCAGTTACTTTGACAGGACCTACAATGAGCAGTTCTTC.

J is TRBJ2-3 and V is TRBV15; no reliable D call. Germline V lookup: CDR1 LNHNV, CDR2 YYDKDF (reference sequence). Trimming cost V 0 bases and J 5 bases, with 9 bases left between them. The CDR3 extends over 14 amino acids. The CDR3 DNA is TGTGCCACCAGCAGAGAAGCTAGAATAGATACGCAGTATTTT. This translates into CATSREARIDTQYF. The variable domain in full, completed from reference TRBV15 and TRBJ2-3, reads DAMVIQNPRYQVTQFGKPVTLSCSQTLNHNVMYWYQQKSSQAPKLLFHYYDKDFNNEADTPDNFQSRRPNTSFCFLDIRSPGLGDTAMYLCATSREARIDTQYFGPGTRLTVL.

Many counts were recorded for this clonotype. The CDR3 coding sequence is TGTGCCAGCAGCTTTCGGGGGCCGGGCTCCTACGAGCAGTACTTC. Its protein is CASSFRGPGSYEQYF. The chain employs TRBV5-6 and TRBJ2-7; D may be TRBD1 or TRBD2 (6 bases each). The ends were cut back, 2 bases at V and 0 bases at J, with 12 bases in the middle. This CDR3 has 15 residues. Germline CDR1 reads SGHDT; CDR2 reads YYEEEE.

The sample holds a few counts of this clonotype. The chain employs TRBV19 and TRBJ1-1, with D possibly matching TRBD1 (6 bases). The V gene's germline CDR1 is LNHDA and CDR2 SQIVND (reference sequence). The CDR3 extends over 15 amino acids. V lost 6 bases and J 0 bases, leaving 14 bases between the germline ends. CDR3 loop: CASRIGGYMNTEAFF. In nucleotides, the CDR3 is TGTGCCAGTAGGATCGGGGGCTACATGAACACTGAAGCTTTCTTT.

V gene TRBV12-3 or TRBV12-4 combines with J gene TRBJ1-5; D unresolved. This CDR3 has 14 amino acids. V lost 6 bases and J lost 5, with 14 bases in between. The CDR3 sequence is CASSLSQTHQPQHF. CDR3 nucleotide sequence: TGTGCCAGCAGCCTGTCCCAAACGCATCAGCCCCAGCATTTT.

The V and J genes are TRBV27 and TRBJ1-6; no clear D. This CDR3 has 16 residues. Deletions cut 7 bases from V and 0 bases from J, with 13 bases between. CDR1 and CDR2 from the germline V gene are MNHEY and SMNVEV (reference sequence). The CDR3: CASTPDESSYNSPLHF. The CDR3 coding sequence is TGTGCCAGCACCCCAGACGAGAGCTCCTATAATTCACCCCTCCACTTT.

V usage is TRBV7-9 and J usage is TRBJ2-2; D remains ambiguous. V lost 11 bases, J lost 6 bases, and 7 bases lay in between. CDR3 length: 10 residues. Germline CDR1 is SEHNR and CDR2 is FQNEAQ (reference sequence). The DNA of the CDR3 is TGTGCCGACGATCCCGGGGAGCTGTTTTTT. This translates into CADDPGELFF.

The rearrangement joins TRBV15 to TRBJ2-5; 11 bases match TRBD2. Germline V gives CDR1 LNHNV, CDR2 YYDKDF (reference sequence). This CDR3 comprises 13 residues. Trimming cost V 8 bases and J 3 bases; bases outside gene matches: 2. The CDR3 reads CATGGLAEETQYF. CDR3 nucleotides: TGTGCCACCGGGGGACTAGCGGAAGAGACCCAGTACTTC.

Notes on this clonotype: A read error may explain this, as a much larger clone is one base away. This chain links TRBV7-2 with TRBJ2-1; 10 bases agree with TRBD2. Germline V gene lookup returns CDR1 SGHTA and CDR2 FQGNSA. The CDR3 is 20 amino acids. With 2 bases clipped from V and 9 bases from J, the junction kept 22 bases outside the gene matches. The CDR3 DNA is TGTACCAGCAGCTTAATAAGGGCATCCTTAAGCGGGGGGGCAGCGGGTGAGCAGTTCTTC. This codes for CTSSLIRASLSGGAAGEQFF.

This clonotype came up many times. The gene calls are TRBV11-3 and TRBJ2-4; 8 nucleotides agree with TRBD2. The V segment lost 3 bases and the J segment 8 bases; nucleotides outside the gene matches: 3. From germline, CDR1 is SGHNT and CDR2 YENEEA. There are 13 residues in the CDR3. As DNA, the CDR3 is TGTGCCAGCAGCTTCAGCGGGGGAGACATTCAGTACTTC. Translation: CASSFSGGDIQYF.

The chain couples TRBV2 to TRBJ2-1; D might be TRBD1 (5 bases). The V gene's germline CDR1 is SNHLY and CDR2 FYNNEI. Trimming shortened V by 6 bases and J by 0 bases, and 12 bases separated the two germline ends. This CDR3 has 15 residues. CDR3 in DNA: TGTGCCAGCAGGGATGACAGCCCCTCCTACAATGAGCAGTTCTTC. Its protein product is CASRDDSPSYNEQFF.

This clonotype was observed a handful of times. The CDR3 DNA sequence: TGTGCCAGCAGTTACCACAGGGCTACCTACAATGAGCAGTTCTTC. Translation: CASSYHRATYNEQFF. The chain couples TRBV6-5 to TRBJ2-1; D is perhaps TRBD1 (6 bases). The CDR3 extends over 15 amino acids. Germline loops: CDR1 MNHEY, CDR2 SVGAGI. V lost 2 bases, J lost 2 bases, and 10 bases lay in between.

The table lists this clonotype with many counts. The rearrangement links TRBV6-1 to TRBJ1-5; unclear D gene. The CDR3 has 13 residues. The V end was cut by 0 bases, the J end by 5 bases, with 5 bases between. The V gene's germline CDR1 is MNHNS and CDR2 SASEGT. In DNA form, the CDR3 reads TGTGCCAGCAGTGAAGCTCGGGATCAGCCCCAGCATTTT. Amino acid sequence: CASSEARDQPQHF.

This rearrangement joins TRBV9 to TRBJ2-7, with 7 nucleotides matching TRBD1. The CDR3 loop spans 16 amino acids. The V segment lost 5 bases and the J segment 0 bases; nucleotides outside the gene matches: 11. CDR1 and CDR2 (germline): SGDLS, YYNGEE. Here the CDR3 reads CASSPYPGTDSYEQYV. CDR3 nucleotides: TGTGCCAGCAGTCCATATCCCGGGACAGACTCCTACGAGCAGTACGTC.

As concerns this clonotype: Since the CDR3 does not end with the conserved phenylalanine or tryptophan, this likely comes from a read error. The rearrangement joins TRBV9 to TRBJ2-7; 12 positions match TRBD2. Looked up from germline, CDR1 is SGDLS and CDR2 is YYNGEE. The CDR3 spans 15 residues. CDR3 nucleotide sequence: TGTGCCAGTAGCGTAACTAGCGGGGGGACCTACGAGCAGTACTTG. Translated: CASSVTSGGTYEQYL.

This clonotype has just a few counts. V and J are TRBV19 and TRBJ2-3, with a weak D call TRBD2 (6 bases). The germline gives CDR1 LNHDA, CDR2 SQIVND (reference sequence). V was cut by 5 bases and J by 2 bases, with 14 bases left in between. The CDR3 is 15 amino acids. The CDR3 reads CASSSREEATDTQYF. In DNA, the CDR3 is TGTGCCAGTAGTTCCAGGGAGGAGGCCACAGATACGCAGTATTTT.

This clonotype was detected many times. J is TRBJ2-7 and V is TRBV7-6; unclear D gene. The CDR3 covers 14 residues. With 5 bases removed from V and 0 bases from J, the gap between germline ends came to 11 bases. In germline, CDR1 is SGHVS, CDR2 FNYEAQ. CDR3: CASSPRLSSYEQYF. In DNA, the CDR3 is TGTGCCAGCAGCCCGCGCTTGAGCTCCTACGAGCAGTACTTC.

This sequence joins TRBV4-1 and TRBJ2-7; no firm D call. Trimming removed 5 bases from V and 6 bases from J, with 14 bases in between. Germline lookup yields CDR1 MGHRA and CDR2 YSYEKL. The CDR3 has 13 amino acids. In DNA form, the CDR3 reads TGCGCCAGCAGCTCCACTGCCGTGACCGAGCAGTACTTC. This sequence encodes CASSSTAVTEQYF.

About this clonotype: Possible read error: a much larger clone is one base away. The chain employs TRBV7-2 and TRBJ2-5, with a possible D match to TRBD1 (6 bases). V gave up 2 bases and J gave up 5 bases, with 21 bases separating them. This CDR3 has 17 amino acids. CDR1 is SGHTA, CDR2 FQGNSA, per germline. The CDR3 coding sequence is TGTGCCAGCAGCTTATCTAGCAGGGGATTCGAATGGGAGACCCAGTACTTC. Translated: CASSLSSRGFEWETQYF.

The rearrangement links TRBV27 to TRBJ1-6; TRBD1 is a possible D gene (6 bases). Trimming stripped 0 bases from V and 2 bases from J, with 14 bases between. The CDR3 has 18 amino acids. From germline, CDR1 is MNHEY and CDR2 SMNVEV (reference sequence). The CDR3 bases are TGTGCCAGCAGTTTATCGAGGGCAGGGGACGCCTATAATTCACCCCTCCACTTT. It translates to CASSLSRAGDAYNSPLHF.

This clonotype was picked up many times. This sequence joins TRBV7-2 and TRBJ2-2; 7 bases line up with TRBD2. The V and J ends lost 7 bases and 6 bases, in that order; junction bases with no gene match: 11. Germline loops: CDR1 SGHTA, CDR2 FQGNSA. The CDR3 is made up of 15 amino acids. CDR3 sequence reads: CASTFWRGYAGELFF. Written as DNA, the CDR3 is TGTGCCAGCACCTTTTGGCGGGGGTACGCCGGGGAGCTGTTTTTT.

This clonotype was observed many times. The V and J genes are TRBV7-2 and TRBJ1-1; a weak D match, TRBD1 (5 bases). This CDR3 has 12 residues. The V gene's germline CDR1 is SGHTA and CDR2 FQGNSA. V was shortened by 2 bases and J by 6 bases, with 7 bases between the two germline ends. The CDR3 bases are TGTGCCAGCAGCTTAAGGACATCTGAAGCTTTCTTT. Translated, it gives CASSLRTSEAFF.

This clonotype was detected a few times. This chain uses TRBV7-3 with TRBJ2-1; D remains unclear. This CDR3 contains 13 residues. Germline CDR1 SGHTA, CDR2 FQGTGA. V was cut by 4 bases and J by 5 bases, with 9 bases left in between. The CDR3 protein is CASSSLIDNEQFF. In DNA, the CDR3 is TGTGCCAGCAGCTCCCTGATCGACAATGAGCAGTTCTTC.

J is TRBJ2-2 and V is TRBV20-1; unclear D gene. The CDR3 totals 9 residues. The V gene's germline CDR1 is DFQATT and CDR2 SNEGSKA (reference sequence). CDR3 sequence reads: CRATGELFF. CDR3 bases: TGCAGGGCGACCGGGGAGCTGTTTTTT.